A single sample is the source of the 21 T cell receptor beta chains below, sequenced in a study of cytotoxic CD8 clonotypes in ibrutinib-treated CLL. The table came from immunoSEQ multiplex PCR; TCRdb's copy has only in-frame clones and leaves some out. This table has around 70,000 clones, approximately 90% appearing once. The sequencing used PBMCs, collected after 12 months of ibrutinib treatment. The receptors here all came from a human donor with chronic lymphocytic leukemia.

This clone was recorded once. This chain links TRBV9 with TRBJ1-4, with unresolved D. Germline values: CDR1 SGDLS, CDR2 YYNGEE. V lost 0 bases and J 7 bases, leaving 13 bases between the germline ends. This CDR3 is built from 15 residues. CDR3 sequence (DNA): TGTGCCAGCAGCGTAGGCGAGCAGCGGGGTGAAAAACTGTTTTTT. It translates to CASSVGEQRGEKLFF.

The CDR3 coding sequence is TGTGCCAGCATGGGACAGGGGTACAATGAGCAGTTCTTC. Residues: CASMGQGYNEQFF. The chain joins TRBV7-2 to TRBJ2-1; 10 bases line up with TRBD1. Trimming took 7 bases from V and 4 from J; bases not matched to a gene: 1. CDR1 is SGHTA and CDR2 is FQGNSA in the germline V gene. This CDR3 spans 13 amino acids.

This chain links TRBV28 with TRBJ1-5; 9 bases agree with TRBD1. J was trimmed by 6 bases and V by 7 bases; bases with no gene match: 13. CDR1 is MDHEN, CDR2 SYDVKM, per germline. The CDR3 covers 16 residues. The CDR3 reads CASTGQQGAQGQPQHF. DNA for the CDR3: TGTGCCAGCACCGGCCAACAGGGGGCCCAGGGTCAGCCCCAGCATTTT.

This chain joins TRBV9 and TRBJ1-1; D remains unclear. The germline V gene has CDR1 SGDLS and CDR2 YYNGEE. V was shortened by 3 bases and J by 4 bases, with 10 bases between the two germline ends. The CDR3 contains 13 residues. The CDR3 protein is CASSAFVSTEAFF. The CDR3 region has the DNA TGTGCCAGCAGCGCCTTCGTGAGCACTGAAGCTTTCTTT. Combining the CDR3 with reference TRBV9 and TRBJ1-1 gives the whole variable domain DSGVTQTPKHLITATGQRVTLRCSPRSGDLSVYWYQQSLDQGLQFLIQYYNGEERAKGNILERFSAQQFPDLHSELNLSSLELGDSALYFCASSAFVSTEAFFGQGTRLTVV.

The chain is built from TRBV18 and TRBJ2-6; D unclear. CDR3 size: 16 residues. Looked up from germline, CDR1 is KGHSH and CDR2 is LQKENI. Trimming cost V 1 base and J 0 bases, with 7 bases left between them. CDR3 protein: CASSPLVASGANVLTF. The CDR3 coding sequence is TGTGCCAGCTCACCACTTGTAGCCTCTGGGGCCAACGTCCTGACTTTC.

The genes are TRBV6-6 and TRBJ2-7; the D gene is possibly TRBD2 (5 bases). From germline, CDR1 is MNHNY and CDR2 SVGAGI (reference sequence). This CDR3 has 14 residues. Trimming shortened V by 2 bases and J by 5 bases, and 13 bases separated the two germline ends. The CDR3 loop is CASSYGQEANEQYF. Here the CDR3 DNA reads TGTGCCAGCAGTTACGGCCAGGAGGCCAACGAGCAGTACTTC.

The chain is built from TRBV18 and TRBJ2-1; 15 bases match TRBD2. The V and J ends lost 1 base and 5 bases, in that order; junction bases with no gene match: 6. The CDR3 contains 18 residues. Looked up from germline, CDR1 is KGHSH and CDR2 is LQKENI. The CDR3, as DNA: TGTGCCAGCTCACCACTAGGGACTAGCGGGAGGAGGAACAATGAGCAGTTCTTC. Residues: CASSPLGTSGRRNNEQFF.

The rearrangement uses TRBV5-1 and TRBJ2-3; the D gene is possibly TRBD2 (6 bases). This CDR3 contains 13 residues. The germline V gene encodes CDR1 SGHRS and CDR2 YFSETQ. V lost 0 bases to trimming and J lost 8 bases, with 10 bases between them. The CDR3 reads CASSLEAGSTQYF. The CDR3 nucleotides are TGCGCCAGCAGCTTGGAAGCCGGGAGTACGCAGTATTTT. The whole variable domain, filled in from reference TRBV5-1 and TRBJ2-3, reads KAGVTQTPRYLIKTRGQQVTLSCSPISGHRSVSWYQQTPGQGLQFLFEYFSETQRNKGNFPGRFSGRQFSNSRSEMNVSTLELGDSALYLCASSLEAGSTQYFGPGTRLTVL.

The CDR3 DNA reads as TGCGCCAGCAGCCTTGGGGCCCTCCCTGTAGATAGTACGCAGTATTTT. Translating it yields CASSLGALPVDSTQYF. The chain links TRBV5-1 to TRBJ2-3; D might be TRBD1 (5 bases). The V end lost 4 bases, the J end lost 8 bases, and 23 bases lay between the germline ends. The CDR3 is 16 amino acids. Germline assignment: CDR1 SGHRS and CDR2 YFSETQ.

In DNA form, the CDR3 reads TGTGCCAGCAGCCAGGCCACAGGGGTTCCCTACGAGCAGTACTTC. Amino acids: CASSQATGVPYEQYF. The chain couples TRBV14 to TRBJ2-7; 7 bases align to TRBD1. Germline CDR1 is SGHDN and CDR2 is FVKESK. After removal of 3 bases from V and 2 bases from J, the junction contained 7 bases not matched to a gene. CDR3 size: 15 residues. The whole variable domain, filled in from reference TRBV14 and TRBJ2-7, reads EAGVTQFPSHSVIEKGQTVTLRCDPISGHDNLYWYRRVMGKEIKFLLHFVKESKQDESGMPNNRFLAERTGGTYSTLKVQPAELEDSGVYFCASSQATGVPYEQYFGPGTRLTVT.

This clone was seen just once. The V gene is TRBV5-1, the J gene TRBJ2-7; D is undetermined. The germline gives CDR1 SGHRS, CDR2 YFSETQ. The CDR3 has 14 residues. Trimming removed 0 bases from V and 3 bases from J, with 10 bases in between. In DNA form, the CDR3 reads TGCGCCAGCAGCTTGGATGGCAGCTTCTACGAGCAGTACTTC. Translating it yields CASSLDGSFYEQYF. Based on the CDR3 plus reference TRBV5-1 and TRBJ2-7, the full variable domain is KAGVTQTPRYLIKTRGQQVTLSCSPISGHRSVSWYQQTPGQGLQFLFEYFSETQRNKGNFPGRFSGRQFSNSRSEMNVSTLELGDSALYLCASSLDGSFYEQYFGPGTRLTVT.

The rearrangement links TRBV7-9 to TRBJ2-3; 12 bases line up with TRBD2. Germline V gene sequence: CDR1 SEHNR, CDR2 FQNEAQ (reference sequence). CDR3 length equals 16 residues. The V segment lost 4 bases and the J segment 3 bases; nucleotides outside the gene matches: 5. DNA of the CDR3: TGTGCCAGCAGCTCAAAGCTAGCGGGAGGGACAGATACGCAGTATTTT. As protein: CASSSKLAGGTDTQYF.

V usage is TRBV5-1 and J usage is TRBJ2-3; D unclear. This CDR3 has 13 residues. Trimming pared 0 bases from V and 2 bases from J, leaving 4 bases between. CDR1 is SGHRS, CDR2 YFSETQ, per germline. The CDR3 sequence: CASSLDDTDTQYF. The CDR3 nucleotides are TGCGCCAGCAGCTTGGATGACACAGATACGCAGTATTTT.

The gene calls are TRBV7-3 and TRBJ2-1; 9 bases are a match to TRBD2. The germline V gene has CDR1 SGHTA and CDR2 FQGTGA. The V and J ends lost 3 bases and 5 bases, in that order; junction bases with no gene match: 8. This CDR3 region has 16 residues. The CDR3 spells CASSFYSGSKDNEQFF. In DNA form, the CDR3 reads TGTGCCAGCAGCTTCTATAGCGGGAGCAAAGACAATGAGCAGTTCTTC.

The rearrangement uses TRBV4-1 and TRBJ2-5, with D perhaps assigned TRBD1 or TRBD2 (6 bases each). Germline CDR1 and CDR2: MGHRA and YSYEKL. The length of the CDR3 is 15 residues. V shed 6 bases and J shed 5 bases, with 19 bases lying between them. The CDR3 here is CASRQIGGEMETQYF. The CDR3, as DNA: TGCGCCAGCAGACAAATCGGGGGCGAAATGGAGACCCAGTACTTC.

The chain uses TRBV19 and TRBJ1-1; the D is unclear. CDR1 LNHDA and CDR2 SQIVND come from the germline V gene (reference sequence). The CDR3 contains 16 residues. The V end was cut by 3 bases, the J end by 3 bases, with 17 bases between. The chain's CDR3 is CASSIPKQGSHTEAFF. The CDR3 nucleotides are TGTGCCAGTAGTATTCCGAAACAAGGGAGTCACACTGAAGCTTTCTTT. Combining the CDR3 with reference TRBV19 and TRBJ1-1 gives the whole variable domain DGGITQSPKYLFRKEGQNVTLSCEQNLNHDAMYWYRQDPGQGLRLIYYSQIVNDFQKGDIAEGYSVSREKKESFPLTVTSAQKNPTAFYLCASSIPKQGSHTEAFFGQGTRLTVV.

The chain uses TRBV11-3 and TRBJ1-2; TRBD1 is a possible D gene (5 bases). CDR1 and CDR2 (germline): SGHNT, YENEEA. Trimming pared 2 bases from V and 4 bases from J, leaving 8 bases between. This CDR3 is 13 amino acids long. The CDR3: CASSLLQAYGYTF. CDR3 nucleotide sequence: TGTGCCAGCAGCTTATTACAGGCCTATGGCTACACCTTC.

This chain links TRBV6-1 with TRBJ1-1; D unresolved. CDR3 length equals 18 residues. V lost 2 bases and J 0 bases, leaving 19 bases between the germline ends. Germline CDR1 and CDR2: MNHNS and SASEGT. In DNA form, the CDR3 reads TGTGCCAGCAGTGAACACCTGTATGGCCTTATAGTGAACACTGAAGCTTTCTTT. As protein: CASSEHLYGLIVNTEAFF.

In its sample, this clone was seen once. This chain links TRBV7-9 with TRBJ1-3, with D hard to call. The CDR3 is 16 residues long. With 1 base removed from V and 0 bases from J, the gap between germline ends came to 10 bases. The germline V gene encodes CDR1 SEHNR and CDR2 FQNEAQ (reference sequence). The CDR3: CASSLVGPISGNTIYF. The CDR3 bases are TGTGCCAGCAGCTTAGTAGGGCCGATCTCTGGAAACACCATATATTTT.

The chain's CDR3 is CASSLLVGYLYEQYF. CDR3 DNA: TGTGCCAGCAGTTTATTGGTAGGGTACCTATACGAGCAGTACTTC. This rearrangement joins TRBV27 to TRBJ2-7; D not certain. The CDR3 has 15 residues. The germline CDR1 and CDR2 sequences are MNHEY and SMNVEV (reference sequence). Trimming removed 1 base from V and 4 bases from J, with 14 bases in between.

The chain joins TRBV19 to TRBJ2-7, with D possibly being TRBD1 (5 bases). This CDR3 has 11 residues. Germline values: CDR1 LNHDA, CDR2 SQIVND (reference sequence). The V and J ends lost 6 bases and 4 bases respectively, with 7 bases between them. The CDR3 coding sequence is TGTGCCAGTAGCCAGGGATACGAGCAGTACTTC. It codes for CASSQGYEQYF.